Listed below are T cell receptor beta chains from one sample, sequenced in a study of cytotoxic CD8 clonotypes in ibrutinib-treated CLL. Sequencing used immunoSEQ multiplex PCR; TCRdb keeps in-frame clones, though not all of them. The data contain approximately 26,000 clones, more than 65% of them singletons. Sequences were derived from PBMCs, sampled after 12 months of ibrutinib treatment. These TCRs come from a human donor with chronic lymphocytic leukemia. Each CDR3 is given with its conserved first and last residue. The D gene is left open where the match is weak. A row's size may be missing; if present it is once, few, many or a size class.

clone size | D gene | J gene | CDR3 length | V gene | CDR3 DNA | CDR3 protein
- | - | TRBJ2-1 | 14 | TRBV5-1 | TGCGCCAGCAGCGTAGGACACCCCTACAATGAGCAGTTCTTC | CASSVGHPYNEQFF
few | - | TRBJ2-1 | 15 | TRBV15 | TGTGCCACCTCTTCACTGGGGGTTTCCTACAATGAGCAGTTCTTC | CATSSLGVSYNEQFF
- | - | TRBJ1-2 | 14 | TRBV5-6 | TGTGCCACCCACTCCGCGGCACTTCGGCTTGGCTACACCTTC | CATHSAALRLGYTF
few | - | TRBJ2-1 | 11 | TRBV11-2 | TGTGCCAGCAGCTTTAGGACTAAGCAGTTCTTC | CASSFRTKQFF
many | - | TRBJ2-2 | 15 | TRBV28 | TGTGCCAGCAGTTTATTATGGGGGGTCACCGGGGAGCTGTTTTTT | CASSLLWGVTGELFF
- | TRBD2 | TRBJ2-7 | 14 | TRBV28 | TGTGCCAGCAGTGCGGTGGGGGGGAGCTACGAGCAGTACTTC | CASSAVGGSYEQYF
few | TRBD1 | TRBJ2-2 | 16 | TRBV6-6 | TGTGCCAGCAGTTACTCCGGGACAGGGGTCACCGGGGAGCTGTTTTTT | CASSYSGTGVTGELFF
- | TRBD1 | TRBJ1-2 | 14 | TRBV7-2 | TGTGCCAGCAGCGTCGGGACAGGTGCCTATGGCTACACCTTC | CASSVGTGAYGYTF
- | TRBD1 | TRBJ1-4 | 15 | TRBV4-1 | TGCGCCAGCAGCCTACCGACAGGGCTTAATGAAAAACTGTTTTTT | CASSLPTGLNEKLFF
few | - | TRBJ2-5 | 13 | TRBV30 | TGTGCCTGGAGTGGGGGACACTTTACGACCCAGTACTTC | CAWSGGHFTTQYF
- | - | TRBJ2-2 | 15 | TRBV27 | TGTGCCAGCAGTCCGGGGACTCATTCCCCCGGGGAGCTGTTTTTT | CASSPGTHSPGELFF
- | - | TRBJ1-4 | 12 | TRBV7-9 | TGTGCCAGCAGCTTTCATACGGAAAAACTGTTTTTT | CASSFHTEKLFF
- | TRBD2 | TRBJ2-7 | 14 | TRBV6-5 | TGTGCCAGCAGTTACGGGACTAGCGCCTACGAGCAGTACTTC | CASSYGTSAYEQYF
- | TRBD2 | TRBJ2-1 | 16 | TRBV4-2 | TGTGCCAGCAGCCAAGGTTGGCTAGCGGGGGGAGCGGAGCAGTTCTTC | CASSQGWLAGGAEQFF
- | - | TRBJ1-1 | 11 | TRBV28 | TGTGCCAGCAGGGTTCACACTGAAGCTTTCTTT | CASRVHTEAFF
- | - | TRBJ1-3 | 15 | TRBV27 | TGTGCCAGCAGTCTAACTCGAGGGGCTGGAAACACCATATATTTT | CASSLTRGAGNTIYF
- | TRBD2 | TRBJ2-3 | 16 | TRBV7-8 | TGTGCCAGCAGGCCTCGACTAGCGGGGGGCACAGATACGCAGTATTTT | CASRPRLAGGTDTQYF
- | - | TRBJ2-1 | 15 | TRBV30 | TGTGCCTGGATTCACACTAGGCGTCTCGACAATGAGCAGTTCTTC | CAWIHTRRLDNEQFF
few | TRBD1 | TRBJ1-3 | 15 | TRBV18 | TGTGCCAGCTCACTAGGGACAGCCCCTGGAAACACCATATATTTT | CASSLGTAPGNTIYF
- | TRBD1 | TRBJ1-2 | 16 | TRBV6-5 | TGTGCCAGCAGTTCCGACCGCAGGGGGCGCAGCTATGGCTACACCTTC | CASSSDRRGRSYGYTF
- | TRBD1 | TRBJ1-6 | 13 | TRBV6-5 | TGTGCCAGTCAGGGGGGGTATAATTCACCCCTCCACTTT | CASQGGYNSPLHF
- | - | TRBJ2-2 | 11 | TRBV30 | TGTGCCTGGGGGGGTACCGGGGAGCTGTTTTTT | CAWGGTGELFF
once | - | TRBJ2-7 | 11 | TRBV4-1 | TGCGCCAGCAGTCACGCCTACGAGCAGTACTTC | CASSHAYEQYF
few | TRBD2 | TRBJ2-3 | 18 | TRBV15 | TGTGCCACCAGCAGAGCGGGGTTGACTAGCGGGGGTACAGATACGCAGTATTTT | CATSRAGLTSGGTDTQYF
- | - | TRBJ2-3 | 14 | TRBV6-6 | TGTGCCAGCAGTTTACGCGGGCGCACAGATACGCAGTATTTT | CASSLRGRTDTQYF
- | TRBD1 | TRBJ1-3 | 15 | TRBV9 | TGTGCCAGCAGCGCCGGGGACAGCTCTGGAAACACCATATATTTT | CASSAGDSSGNTIYF
- | TRBD2 | TRBJ2-3 | 11 | TRBV11-2 | TGTGCCAGCAGCTGGGGGACTAGGTGGTATTTT | CASSWGTRWYF
- | - | TRBJ2-5 | 14 | TRBV5-1 | TGCGCCAGCAGCTTGTGGACAGACCAAGAGACCCAGTACTTC | CASSLWTDQETQYF
- | - | TRBJ2-5 | 13 | TRBV5-1 | TGCGCCAGCAGCTCTATTCTCCAAGAGACCCAGTACTTC | CASSSILQETQYF
- | - | TRBJ1-6 | 17 | TRBV28 | TGTGCCAGCACCCGAGCCCTCCAGGGCGTGGGGGTTTCACCCCTCCACTTT | CASTRALQGVGVSPLHF
- | - | TRBJ1-4 | 14 | TRBV5-1 | TGCGCCAGCAGTCCGCCCGGTGGAGGTGAAAAACTGTTTTTT | CASSPPGGGEKLFF
few | - | TRBJ2-2 | 17 | TRBV4-1 | TGCGCCAGCAGCCAAGCCCTCCGGGGAAGGGGAGACGGGGAGCTGTTTTTT | CASSQALRGRGDGELFF
once | - | TRBJ1-5 | 14 | TRBV10-2 | TGCGCCGCTGCTAGAGGGAGGGACAATCAGCCCCAGCATTTT | CAAARGRDNQPQHF
- | TRBD1 | TRBJ2-7 | 12 | TRBV28 | TGTGCCAGCAGGCAACAGGGGGGTGAGCAGTACTTC | CASRQQGGEQYF
- | - | TRBJ1-5 | 13 | TRBV6-4 | TGTGCCAGCAGTTTGAATCCGGATCAGCCCCAGCATTTT | CASSLNPDQPQHF
- | TRBD1 | TRBJ1-5 | 18 | TRBV19 | TGTGCCAGTAGGGGACAGGGGGCGCAGAATGGAGGTAATCAGCCCCAGCATTTT | CASRGQGAQNGGNQPQHF
once | TRBD1 | TRBJ1-6 | 17 | TRBV4-1 | TGCGCCAGCAGCCAAGAGACAGGGGGAAAGTTGAGTTCACCCCTCCACTTT | CASSQETGGKLSSPLHF
- | TRBD1 | TRBJ1-2 | 13 | TRBV10-3 | TGTGCCATCAGCGGACAGGGCGGCTATGGCTACACCTTC | CAISGQGGYGYTF
- | TRBD2 | TRBJ2-7 | 14 | TRBV5-6 | TGTGCCAGCAGCCTAGGGACTAGTACCTACGAGCAGTACTTC | CASSLGTSTYEQYF
- | TRBD1 | TRBJ1-2 | 14 | TRBV6-1 | TGTGCCAGCAGTGGGGGACAGGGGGTCTATGGCTACACCTTC | CASSGGQGVYGYTF
- | TRBD1 | TRBJ2-5 | 15 | TRBV9 | TGTGCCAGCAGCGCCCAGAAGACAGGGCAAGAGACCCAGTACTTC | CASSAQKTGQETQYF
- | - | TRBJ1-2 | 14 | TRBV30 | TGTGCCTGGAGTGCTCAAGAGAGAGGCTATGGCTACACCTTC | CAWSAQERGYGYTF
- | TRBD1 | TRBJ1-4 | 14 | TRBV5-1 | TGCGCCAGCAGCTTACGACAGGGAGGGGGAAAACTGTTTTTT | CASSLRQGGGKLFF
- | TRBD1 | TRBJ2-4 | 14 | TRBV7-2 | TGTGCCAGCAGACAGGGGGTGGCCAAAAACATTCAGTACTTC | CASRQGVAKNIQYF
few | - | TRBJ2-1 | 14 | TRBV4-1 | TGCGCCAGCAGCCGGGACTCAAGCTACAATGAGCAGTTCTTC | CASSRDSSYNEQFF
- | - | TRBJ1-1 | 14 | TRBV7-9 | TGTGCCAGCAGCTTAGAAGTCATAGGGCCTGAAGCTTTCTTT | CASSLEVIGPEAFF
- | TRBD1 | TRBJ1-1 | 15 | TRBV2 | TGTGCCAGCAGTTCCTCAGGGGGAAGGTACACTGAAGCTTTCTTT | CASSSSGGRYTEAFF
- | - | TRBJ2-2 | 16 | TRBV7-8 | TGTGCCAGCAGCTTATATGGGACACCATACACCGGGGAGCTGTTTTTT | CASSLYGTPYTGELFF
- | - | TRBJ1-5 | 16 | TRBV4-1 | TGCGCCAGCAGCCCTCAGGGTCAAAGGAGCAATCAGCCCCAGCATTTT | CASSPQGQRSNQPQHF
- | - | TRBJ2-1 | 15 | TRBV12-5 | TGTGCTAGTGGTTTAACGGGGAGCTCCTACAATGAGCAGTTCTTC | CASGLTGSSYNEQFF
- | TRBD1 | TRBJ1-2 | 16 | TRBV9 | TGTGCCAGCAGCCCCAGGACAGGTGGGGGGTTCTATGGCTACACCTTC | CASSPRTGGGFYGYTF
- | - | TRBJ2-7 | 15 | TRBV28 | TGTGCCAGCAGTTTTTCTTCATCGGGCTCGGTCGAGCAGTACTTC | CASSFSSSGSVEQYF
few | - | TRBJ1-2 | 12 | TRBV4-1 | TGCGCCAGCAGCGGTCGGTCCGATGGCTACACCTTC | CASSGRSDGYTF